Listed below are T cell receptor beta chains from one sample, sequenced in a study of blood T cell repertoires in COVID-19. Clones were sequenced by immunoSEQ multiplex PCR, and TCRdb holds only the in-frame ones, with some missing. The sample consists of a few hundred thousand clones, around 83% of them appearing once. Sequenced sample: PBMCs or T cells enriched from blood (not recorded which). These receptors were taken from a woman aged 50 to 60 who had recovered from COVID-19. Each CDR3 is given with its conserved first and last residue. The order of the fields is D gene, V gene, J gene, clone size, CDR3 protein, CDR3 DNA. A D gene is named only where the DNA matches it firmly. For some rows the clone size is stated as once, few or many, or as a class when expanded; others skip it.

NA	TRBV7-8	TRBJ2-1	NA	CASSLFEYNEQFF	TGTGCCAGCAGCTTATTTGAGTACAATGAGCAGTTCTTC
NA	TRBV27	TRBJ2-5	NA	CASSPSPWIEDKTQYF	TGTGCCAGCAGTCCCTCCCCCTGGATAGAGGATAAAACCCAGTACTTC
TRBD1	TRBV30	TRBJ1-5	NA	CAWSFNQGALQPQHF	TGTGCCTGGAGTTTTAATCAGGGGGCCCTACAGCCCCAGCATTTT
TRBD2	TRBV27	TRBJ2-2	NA	CASSLTFAGGPNTGELFF	TGTGCCAGCAGTTTAACTTTTGCGGGAGGGCCGAACACCGGGGAGCTGTTTTTT
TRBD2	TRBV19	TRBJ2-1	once	CASSASGNYNEQFF	TGTGCCAGTAGTGCTAGCGGGAACTACAATGAGCAGTTCTTC
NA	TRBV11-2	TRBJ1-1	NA	CASSLGQVREAFF	TGTGCCAGCAGCTTAGGACAGGTCAGGGAAGCTTTCTTT
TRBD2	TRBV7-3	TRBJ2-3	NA	CASSLLGREGTANPTDTQYF	TGTGCCAGCAGCTTATTAGGACGGGAGGGAACAGCAAACCCCACAGATACGCAGTATTTT
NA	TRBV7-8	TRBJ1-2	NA	CASSRDTRPSYGYTF	TGTGCCAGCAGCCGCGACACCAGACCTTCCTATGGCTACACCTTC
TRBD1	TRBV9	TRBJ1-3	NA	CASSPSGTGTGNTIYF	TGTGCCAGCAGCCCGTCGGGGACAGGGACTGGAAACACCATATATTTT
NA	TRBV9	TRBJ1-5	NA	CASSVGGLNQPQHF	TGTGCCAGCAGCGTAGGCGGACTCAATCAGCCCCAGCATTTT
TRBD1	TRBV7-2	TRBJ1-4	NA	CASSRTGRNNEKLFF	TGTGCCAGCAGCCGGACAGGGCGGAATAATGAAAAACTGTTTTTT
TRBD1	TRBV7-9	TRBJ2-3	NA	CASSLGQGEDTQYF	TGTGCCAGCAGCTTGGGACAGGGGGAAGATACGCAGTATTTT
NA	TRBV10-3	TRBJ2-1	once	CAISDLRGSDNEQFF	TGTGCCATCAGTGATCTTCGGGGGTCGGACAATGAGCAGTTCTTC
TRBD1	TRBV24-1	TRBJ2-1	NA	CATSDLLGQGEFF	TGTGCCACCAGTGATTTGCTAGGACAGGGGGAGTTCTTC
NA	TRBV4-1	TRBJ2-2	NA	CASSQDSLVNTGELFF	TGCGCCAGCAGCCAAGATTCCCTAGTGAACACCGGGGAGCTGTTTTTT
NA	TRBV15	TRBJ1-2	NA	CATSRDTGVDYTF	TGTGCCACCAGCAGAGATACGGGTGTGGACTACACCTTC
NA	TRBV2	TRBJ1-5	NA	CASSGGRGKPQHF	TGTGCCAGCAGTGGAGGGCGCGGGAAGCCCCAGCATTTT
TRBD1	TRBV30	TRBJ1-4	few	CAWSIPAGGKLFF	TGTGCCTGGAGCATCCCCGCAGGGGGAAAACTGTTTTTT
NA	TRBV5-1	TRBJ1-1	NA	CASSPGGTGSEAFF	TGCGCCAGCAGCCCGGGCGGTACAGGGAGCGAAGCTTTCTTT
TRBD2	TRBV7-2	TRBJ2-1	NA	CASSLAGGLAGRDEQFF	TGTGCCAGCAGCTTAGCGGGGGGACTAGCGGGAAGGGATGAGCAGTTCTTC
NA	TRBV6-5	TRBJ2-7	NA	CASRSQGNEQYF	TGTGCCAGCAGATCACAGGGAAACGAGCAGTACTTC
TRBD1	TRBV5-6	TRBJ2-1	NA	CASSSGTGRYNEQFF	TGTGCCAGCAGCTCCGGGACAGGGCGCTACAATGAGCAGTTCTTC
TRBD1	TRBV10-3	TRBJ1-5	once	CAISEDRGNQPQHF	TGTGCCATCAGTGAGGACAGGGGCAATCAGCCCCAGCATTTT
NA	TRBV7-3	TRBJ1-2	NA	CASSEGTQNYGYTF	TGTGCCAGCAGTGAGGGCACCCAAAACTATGGCTACACCTTC
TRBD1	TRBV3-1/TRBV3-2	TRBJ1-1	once	CASSQVTGGYTEAFF	TGTGCCAGCAGCCAAGTCACAGGGGGCTACACTGAAGCTTTCTTT
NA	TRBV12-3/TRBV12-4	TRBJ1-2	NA	CASSLNRGYGYTF	TGTGCCAGCAGTCTAAATCGGGGCTATGGCTACACCTTC
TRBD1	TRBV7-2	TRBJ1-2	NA	CASSLARTGMGSGGYTF	TGTGCCAGCAGCTTAGCTCGGACAGGGATGGGCTCTGGAGGCTACACCTTC